The 12 T cell receptor beta chains in this list originate from one sample, sequenced in a study of blood T cell repertoires in COVID-19. Measured with immunoSEQ multiplex PCR; TCRdb has only the in-frame clones, and not every one. The data hold about 44,000 clones, with 80% to 90% observed a single time. Sample: peripheral blood. The receptors were sampled from a man in his 70s with active COVID-19.

V is TRBV21-1 and J is TRBJ2-5; the D segment call TRBD1 is taken from the table without a DNA check. TRBV21-1 corresponds to a pseudogene. There are 15 residues in the CDR3. The CDR3 sequence: CASLTCRQGMETQYF. The DNA of the CDR3 is TGTGCCAGCCTTACGTGTCGACAGGGGATGGAGACCCAGTACTTC.

The table lists this clone with a count of one. This chain connects TRBV6-2 or TRBV6-3 to TRBJ2-1; 8 bases agree with TRBD1. The CDR3 covers 19 residues. Per germline, CDR1 MNHEY and CDR2 SVGEGT. V trimming: 0 bases; J trimming: 4 bases; junction bases outside the gene matches: 14. This CDR3 is CASSYSDDRGSRLYNEQFF. The CDR3 DNA reads TGTGCCAGCAGTTACTCGGACGACAGGGGTTCGAGGCTTTACAATGAGCAGTTCTTC.

This sequence joins TRBV28 and TRBJ2-7, with D uncertain. Trimming pared 2 bases from V and 3 bases from J, leaving 5 bases between. Germline CDR1 is MDHEN and CDR2 is SYDVKM. This CDR3 has 12 residues. CDR3 loop: CASSLTSYEQYF. The CDR3 DNA follows: TGTGCCAGCAGTTTAACAAGCTACGAGCAGTACTTC. The full variable domain, completed using reference TRBV28 and TRBJ2-7, is DVKVTQSSRYLVKRTGEKVFLECVQDMDHENMFWYRQDPGLGLRLIYFSYDVKMKEKGDIPEGYSVSREKKERFSLILESASTNQTSMYLCASSLTSYEQYFGPGTRLTVT.

This clone has just one count. V gene TRBV19 combines with J gene TRBJ1-4, with 8 bases matching TRBD1. Germline CDR1 LNHDA, CDR2 SQIVND (reference sequence). This CDR3 contains 14 residues. The V gene end was trimmed by 6 bases and the J gene end by 5 bases; junction bases not matched to a gene: 5. This CDR3 is CASRWTGRNEKLFF. In DNA, the CDR3 is TGTGCCAGTAGGTGGACAGGGCGAAATGAAAAACTGTTTTTT.

This chain uses TRBV15 with TRBJ1-6; tentative D call: TRBD1 (5 bases). The germline V and J ends were trimmed by 0 bases and 15 bases, with 6 bases remaining between them. Germline loops: CDR1 LNHNV, CDR2 YYDKDF (reference sequence). The CDR3 is 11 residues long. The CDR3 loop is CATSREGGLHF. Here the CDR3 DNA reads TGTGCCACCAGCAGAGAGGGGGGCCTCCACTTT.

The rearrangement uses TRBV2 and TRBJ2-1; TRBD2 agrees at 8 bases. Germline V gene data show CDR1 as SNHLY and CDR2 as FYNNEI. The V gene end was trimmed by 5 bases and the J gene end by 2 bases; junction bases not matched to a gene: 2. This CDR3 comprises 14 residues. The CDR3 here is CASSNGGAYNEQFF. The CDR3 DNA is TGTGCCAGCAGTAACGGGGGGGCCTACAATGAGCAGTTCTTC.

The chain uses TRBV11-2 and TRBJ1-2; D is unclear. The germline V gene encodes CDR1 SGHAT and CDR2 FQNNGV. V was shortened by 5 bases and J by 0 bases, with 4 bases between the two germline ends. The CDR3 is 12 amino acids. Here the CDR3 reads CASSLSNYGYTF. The CDR3 region has the DNA TGTGCCAGCAGCCTATCTAACTATGGCTACACCTTC.

The chain joins TRBV6-6 to TRBJ1-1; TRBD1 agrees at 9 bases. Per germline, CDR1 MNHNY and CDR2 SVGAGI (reference sequence). Unmatched junction bases numbered 6, after V lost 5 bases and J lost 2 bases. The CDR3 covers 15 residues. This CDR3 is CASSRRDRVNTEAFF. CDR3 bases: TGTGCCAGCAGTCGCCGGGACAGGGTTAACACTGAAGCTTTCTTT.

V is TRBV9 and J is TRBJ1-2; possible D gene TRBD1, 6 bases. Germline values: CDR1 SGDLS, CDR2 YYNGEE. Trimming removed 0 bases from V and 3 bases from J, with 12 bases in between. This CDR3 has 15 residues. DNA of the CDR3: TGTGCCAGCAGCGTAGATTCAGGGGCAGACTATGGCTACACCTTC. It codes for CASSVDSGADYGYTF. Using reference TRBV9 and TRBJ1-2 for the parts outside the CDR3, the full variable domain is DSGVTQTPKHLITATGQRVTLRCSPRSGDLSVYWYQQSLDQGLQFLIQYYNGEERAKGNILERFSAQQFPDLHSELNLSSLELGDSALYFCASSVDSGADYGYTFGSGTRLTVV.

The gene calls are TRBV2 and TRBJ1-1; TRBD1 is a possible D gene (5 bases). This CDR3 region has 13 residues. From germline, CDR1 is SNHLY and CDR2 FYNNEI. CDR3 in DNA: TGTGGGGGGGACCACGATGTGAACACTGAAGCTTTCTTT. It specifies CGGDHDVNTEAFF.

The chain links TRBV6-6 to TRBJ2-1; perhaps TRBD1 as D (6 bases). In germline, CDR1 is MNHNY, CDR2 SVGAGI (reference sequence). With 2 bases removed from V and 10 bases from J, the gap between germline ends came to 15 bases. The CDR3 runs 14 residues. In DNA, the CDR3 is TGTGCCAGCAGTTACCCAGGGGAACGCAGGGAGCAGTTCTTC. It codes for CASSYPGERREQFF.

The genes are TRBV15 and TRBJ1-2; 7 nucleotides match TRBD1. The J segment lost 8 bases and the V segment lost 0 bases, leaving 9 bases of the junction unmatched. Germline lookup yields CDR1 LNHNV and CDR2 YYDKDF (reference sequence). The CDR3 is 15 residues long. The CDR3 DNA reads TGTGCCACCAGCAGAGATTGGGGTAGGGGGCAGGGCTACACCTTC. Amino acid sequence: CATSRDWGRGQGYTF.